Listed below are T cell receptor beta chains from one sample, sequenced in a study of OX40 agonist ivuxolimab in advanced cancers. TCRdb keeps only in-frame clones here, not all; method: immunoSEQ multiplex PCR. The sample records roughly 76,000 clones, approximately 84% being singletons. Material: CD4+ or CD8+ T cells sorted from blood, obtained in a trial of the OX40 agonist ivuxolimab. These receptors all stem from an adult with an advanced solid tumor such as melanoma, head and neck, liver or kidney cancer. Each CDR3 is given with its conserved first and last residue. The order of the fields is D gene, J gene, CDR3 length, V gene, clone size, CDR3 protein, CDR3 DNA. A D gene is named only where the DNA matches it firmly. Clone size is shown for a subset of rows, as once, few, many or a class of expanded clone.

>NA|TRBJ2-1|12|TRBV28|NA
CASSLDYNEQFF
TGTGCCAGCAGTTTGGACTACAATGAGCAGTTCTTC
>NA|TRBJ1-2|15|TRBV14|NA
CASSPHLQLNYGYTF
TGTGCCAGCAGCCCGCACCTTCAACTTAACTATGGCTACACCTTC
>NA|TRBJ1-2|13|TRBV19|NA
CASSEGHNYGYTF
TGTGCCAGTAGTGAGGGACATAACTATGGCTACACCTTC
>NA|TRBJ1-5|15|TRBV5-5|NA
CASSPTVSLGQPQHF
TGTGCCAGCAGCCCCACAGTGTCCCTCGGTCAGCCCCAGCATTTT
>TRBD1|TRBJ1-5|17|TRBV19|NA
CASSIVGQANSNQPQHF
TGTGCCAGTAGTATAGTAGGACAGGCGAATAGCAATCAGCCCCAGCATTTT
>TRBD1|TRBJ2-7|14|TRBV30|once
CAWTLGTGISKQYF
TGTGCCTGGACCCTGGGGACAGGGATTAGCAAGCAGTACTTC
>NA|TRBJ2-2|13|TRBV18|NA
CASSPDWTGELFF
TGTGCCAGCTCACCCGATTGGACCGGGGAGCTGTTTTTT
>TRBD2|TRBJ2-5|21|TRBV6-4|NA
CASSDPSGLAGGPMFFGTQYF
TGTGCCAGCAGTGACCCTTCCGGACTAGCGGGGGGCCCTATGTTCTTCGGGACCCAGTACTTC
>NA|TRBJ2-5|14|TRBV11-2|once
CASSLDAQQETQYF
TGTGCCAGCAGCTTAGACGCCCAACAAGAGACCCAGTACTTC
>NA|TRBJ2-7|12|TRBV28|NA
CASGTSSYEQYF
TGTGCCAGCGGAACTAGCTCCTACGAGCAGTACTTC
>NA|TRBJ2-7|13|TRBV6-6|NA
CASSSRGLSEQYF
TGTGCCAGCAGTTCAAGGGGTTTAAGCGAGCAGTACTTC
>NA|TRBJ1-2|13|TRBV28|large
CASSLRPRYGYTF
TGTGCCAGCAGCCTACGACCCCGGTATGGCTACACCTTC
>NA|TRBJ1-2|14|TRBV2|NA
CASSEGPGDGGYTF
TGTGCCAGCAGTGAAGGCCCCGGGGATGGGGGCTACACCTTC
>TRBD1|TRBJ2-5|14|TRBV7-8|NA
CASSPGTGAETQYF
TGTGCCAGCAGCCCCGGGACAGGGGCAGAGACCCAGTACTTC
>NA|TRBJ2-1|12|TRBV5-4|NA
CASSDWYNEQFF
TGTGCCAGCAGCGACTGGTACAATGAGCAGTTCTTC
>TRBD2|TRBJ2-7|14|TRBV6-5|NA
CATLLAGGSYEQYF
TGTGCCACTCTCCTAGCGGGAGGTTCCTACGAGCAGTACTTC
>NA|TRBJ2-3|11|TRBV30|NA
CAWSAVATQYF
TGTGCCTGGAGTGCTGTTGCTACGCAGTATTTT
>NA|TRBJ2-3|13|TRBV5-4|once
CASAGEATDTQYF
TGTGCCAGCGCCGGGGAGGCCACAGATACGCAGTATTTT
>TRBD1|TRBJ1-2|15|TRBV18|NA
CASSLGQGLNYGYTF
TGTGCCAGCTCACTGGGACAGGGGCTAAACTATGGCTACACCTTC
>NA|TRBJ1-1|15|TRBV6-1|NA
CASSDLRGKDTEAFF
TGTGCCAGCAGTGACTTAAGGGGAAAAGACACTGAAGCTTTCTTT
>NA|TRBJ2-2|16|TRBV10-2|NA
CASSGLVGFRPGELFF
TGCGCCAGCAGTGGGCTAGTAGGCTTTAGGCCCGGGGAGCTGTTTTTT
>TRBD1|TRBJ2-2|16|TRBV5-4|once
CASSWDRGHITGELFF
TGTGCCAGCAGCTGGGACAGGGGACATATCACCGGGGAGCTGTTTTTT
>NA|TRBJ2-3|12|TRBV9|NA
CASSAPADTQYF
TGTGCCAGCAGCGCCCCGGCAGATACGCAGTATTTT
>NA|TRBJ2-1|12|TRBV7-8|NA
CASGSSYNEQFF
TGTGCCAGCGGGAGCTCCTACAATGAGCAGTTCTTC
>NA|TRBJ1-1|14|TRBV5-1|NA
CASSDSLMSTEAFF
TGCGCCAGCTCGGACAGTTTAATGAGCACTGAAGCTTTCTTT
>NA|TRBJ2-3|16|TRBV19|NA
CASSNRGISSTDTQYF
TGTGCCAGTAGTAATCGGGGGATTTCTAGCACAGATACGCAGTATTTT
>NA|TRBJ2-6|13|TRBV6-1|once
CASRPSGANVLTF
TGTGCCAGCAGACCTTCTGGGGCCAACGTCCTGACTTTC
>NA|TRBJ1-1|13|TRBV11-3|NA
CASSLSGGTEAFF
TGTGCCAGCAGCCTGAGCGGGGGAACTGAAGCTTTCTTT
>TRBD1|TRBJ2-7|13|TRBV5-1|once
CASAPQGAYEQYF
TGCGCCAGCGCTCCACAGGGGGCCTACGAGCAGTACTTC
>NA|TRBJ1-6|14|TRBV5-4|NA
CASSPGGDNSPLHF
TGTGCCAGCAGCCCTGGAGGGGATAATTCACCCCTCCACTTT
>TRBD2|TRBJ2-3|15|TRBV9|NA
CASSTSGGTTDTQYF
TGTGCCAGCAGCACTAGCGGGGGGACGACAGATACGCAGTATTTT
>NA|TRBJ2-1|15|TRBV10-1|NA
CASSVDRSYYNEQFF
TGCGCCAGCAGTGTCGACAGGTCCTACTACAATGAGCAGTTCTTC
>NA|TRBJ1-4|14|TRBV6-5|many
CASSYSPRGEKLFF
TGTGCCAGCAGTTACTCTCCCAGAGGTGAAAAACTGTTTTTT
>TRBD1|TRBJ1-4|14|TRBV6-6|NA
CASSLGQGEEKLFF
TGTGCCAGCAGCCTGGGACAGGGAGAAGAAAAACTGTTTTTT
>TRBD1|TRBJ1-2|14|TRBV5-1|NA
CASSFQDRAGGYTF
TGCGCCAGCAGCTTCCAGGACAGGGCTGGTGGCTACACCTTC
>NA|TRBJ2-1|16|TRBV11-3|NA
CASSLEAQGRYNEQFF
TGTGCCAGCAGCTTAGAAGCCCAGGGGAGATACAATGAGCAGTTCTTC
>TRBD1|TRBJ1-2|12|TRBV11-1|NA
CASSLRGHGYTF
TGTGCCAGCAGCTTAAGGGGGCATGGCTACACCTTC
>NA|TRBJ2-7|16|TRBV15|NA
CATSRDGQGGSYEQYF
TGTGCCACCAGCAGAGATGGCCAGGGGGGCTCCTACGAGCAGTACTTC
>NA|TRBJ1-5|14|TRBV2|once
CASTHRERFQPQHF
TGTGCCAGCACCCACAGGGAAAGGTTTCAGCCCCAGCATTTT
>NA|TRBJ2-7|14|TRBV5-8|once
CASSFGGRGYEQYF
TGTGCCAGCAGCTTCGGGGGCCGGGGGTACGAGCAGTACTTC
>TRBD2|TRBJ2-3|18|TRBV7-8|once
CASSLSRMRGESTDTQYF
TGTGCCAGCAGCTTATCACGAATGCGGGGGGAAAGCACAGATACGCAGTATTTT
>TRBD2|TRBJ2-7|15|TRBV11-2|NA
CASSQSGSLSYEQYF
TGTGCCAGCAGCCAGAGCGGGAGCCTCTCCTACGAGCAGTACTTC
>TRBD1|TRBJ2-1|15|TRBV5-1|NA
CASSLATGKGNEQFF
TGCGCCAGCAGCTTGGCGACAGGGAAAGGCAATGAGCAGTTCTTC
>NA|TRBJ1-5|13|TRBV19|few
CASSIGVHTTQHF
TGTGCCAGTAGTATAGGGGTCCACACAACTCAGCATTTT
>NA|TRBJ1-1|13|TRBV2|NA
CASGIQGNTEAFF
TGTGCCAGCGGCATACAGGGGAACACTGAAGCTTTCTTT
>TRBD1|TRBJ2-7|14|TRBV11-3|NA
CASSLLPGTGVLHF
TGTGCCAGCAGCTTACTACCCGGGACAGGGGTTTTGCACTTC
>NA|TRBJ2-6|18|TRBV5-1|NA
CASSLAATALSGANVLTF
TGCGCCAGCAGCTTGGCCGCGACAGCCCTCTCTGGGGCCAACGTCCTGACTTTC
>NA|TRBJ1-3|12|TRBV30|NA
CAWDSSGNTIYF
TGTGCCTGGGACAGCTCTGGAAACACCATATATTTT
>NA|TRBJ1-6|14|TRBV9|NA
CASSFEGMNSPLHF
TGTGCCAGCAGCTTCGAAGGTATGAATTCACCCCTCCACTTT
>NA|TRBJ2-7|13|TRBV30|once
CAWDRTVMYEQYF
TGTGCCTGGGATCGGACAGTAATGTACGAGCAGTACTTC
>NA|TRBJ2-3|13|TRBV11-3|NA
CASSLRVTDTQYF
TGTGCCAGCAGCCTCCGGGTAACAGATACGCAGTATTTT
>NA|TRBJ1-2|16|TRBV5-1|NA
CASSLAPGSLLYGYTF
TGCGCCAGCAGCTTGGCCCCCGGCTCTCTGCTCTATGGCTACACCTTC
>NA|TRBJ2-5|13|TRBV27|NA
CASRPGWAETQYF
TGTGCCAGCAGGCCAGGGTGGGCAGAGACCCAGTACTTC
>NA|TRBJ2-3|14|TRBV5-1|NA
CASSSLASTDTQYF
TGCGCCAGCAGCTCACTAGCAAGCACAGATACGCAGTATTTT
>TRBD1|TRBJ2-1|15|TRBV27|few
CASSLTTGLYNEQFF
TGTGCCAGCAGTCTAACGACAGGGCTCTACAATGAGCAGTTCTTC
>TRBD1|TRBJ2-2|15|TRBV18|NA
CASSRGQGHTGELFF
TGTGCCAGCTCACGGGGACAGGGGCACACCGGGGAGCTGTTTTTT
>NA|TRBJ2-7|13|TRBV2|NA
CASKPGPIHEQYF
TGTGCCTCAAAGCCAGGGCCGATACACGAGCAGTACTTC
>NA|TRBJ2-5|11|TRBV20-1|NA
CSARASETQYF
TGCAGTGCTAGGGCTTCCGAGACCCAGTACTTC
>TRBD1|TRBJ2-7|14|TRBV4-3|NA
CASSLGQGASEQYF
TGCGCCAGCAGCCTGGGGCAGGGGGCGAGCGAGCAGTACTTC